A single sample gave rise to the 23 T cell receptor beta chains below, sequenced in a study of T cell clonality in common variable immunodeficiency. Here immunoSEQ multiplex PCR was the method, and the copy in TCRdb shows in-frame clones only, minus some. The sample yields roughly 48,000 clones, without any singletons. Sequencing input: peripheral blood mononuclear cells. All receptors come from a person between 18 and 70 years old in good health.

This clone was counted many times. Read sequence stops 3 residues before the CDR3 end, and the germline J gene provides the missing end. The rearrangement links TRBV7-2 to TRBJ2-3; possible D gene TRBD1, 6 bases. This CDR3 spans 15 amino acids. Germline assignment: CDR1 SGHTA and CDR2 FQGNSA. V lost 4 bases and J lost 2, with 13 bases in between. The CDR3 is CASSYRVVDTDTQYF. CDR3 DNA, as far as it was read: TGTGCCAGCAGCTACAGGGTGGTTGACACAGATACG.

This clone was observed many times. The read terminates 3 residues before the CDR3 end, so the remaining end is supplied by the germline J gene. The chain employs TRBV20-1 and TRBJ2-7; D gene uncertain. This CDR3 has 13 amino acids. Trimming left V 0 bases short and J 2 bases short, with 8 bases between. Germline CDR1 DFQATT, CDR2 SNEGSKA (reference sequence). Partial CDR3 DNA: TGCAGTGCTAGAGATCACAGAGCCTACGAG. Its protein product is CSARDHRAYE. The entire CDR3 sequence reads CSARDHRAYEQYF.

This clone is deemed medium-sized. With the read ending 3 residues before the CDR3 end, the germline J gene is used to fill in that end. The sample carries other DNA sequences with the same CDR3. This rearrangement joins TRBV6-2 or TRBV6-3 to TRBJ2-1; 9 bases align to TRBD2. Losses at the gene ends were 6 bases for V and 0 bases for J; bases not matched to a gene: 3. The CDR3 runs to 15 residues. In germline, CDR1 is MNHEY, CDR2 SVGEGT. CDR3 protein: CASSLTSGSYNEQFF. The covered CDR3 bases are TGTGCCAGCAGCCTGACTAGCGGCTCCTACAATGAG.

The table lists this clone with many counts. The sequenced fragment ends 3 residues before the CDR3 boundary, so the rest is inferred from the germline J gene. The V and J genes are TRBV13 and TRBJ2-1, with TRBD2 identical over 7 bases. The germline V gene encodes CDR1 PRHDT and CDR2 FYEKMQ (reference sequence). This CDR3 has 15 residues. V trimming: 4 bases; J trimming: 4 bases; junction bases outside the gene matches: 7. The CDR3 DNA, read in part, is TGTGCCAGCAGCTGGCGCGGGAGAGGGTACAATGAG. This gives the protein CASSWRGRGYNE. The complete CDR3 protein is CASSWRGRGYNEQFF.

This clone was detected ten times or more. The observed sequence ends 3 residues before the CDR3 terminus, with the missing tail filled in from the germline J gene. This chain joins TRBV19 and TRBJ2-3; unclear D gene. V was clipped by 8 bases and J by 3 bases, with 9 bases between them. This CDR3 contains 12 residues. Germline loops: CDR1 LNHDA, CDR2 SQIVND (reference sequence). CDR3 region: CASGLLTDTQYF. Incomplete CDR3 DNA: TGTGCCAGTGGGCTTCTGACAGATACG.

With regard to this clone: The observed sequence ends 3 residues before the CDR3 terminus, with the missing tail filled in from the germline J gene. The sample carries other DNA sequences with the same CDR3. The chain links TRBV2 to TRBJ2-7; 10 bases align to TRBD1. There are 14 residues in the CDR3. CDR1 and CDR2 (germline): SNHLY, FYNNEI. Trimming took 9 bases from V and 5 from J; bases not matched to a gene: 10. This chain's CDR3 is CASRGTGVLHEQYF. The part of the CDR3 DNA that was read is TGTGCCAGTAGGGGGACAGGGGTCCTCCACGAG.

This clone was detected ten times or more. The read terminates 3 residues ahead of where the CDR3 ends, so the germline J gene completes it. The V gene is TRBV5-6, the J gene TRBJ1-2; TRBD1 might be the D (6 bases). The germline CDR1 and CDR2 sequences are SGHDT and YYEEEE. The CDR3 covers 14 residues. Trimming removed 0 bases at V and 7 bases at J, with 13 bases between. CDR3 DNA (partial): TGTGCCAGCAGCTTGGGGCAGGGGAGGGGTGGC. Its protein product is CASSLGQGRGG. The entire CDR3 is CASSLGQGRGGYTF.

In this sample, this clone turned up many times. The CDR3 end falls 3 residues outside the read, so it is completed with the germline J gene. The chain couples TRBV5-1 to TRBJ2-5; no firm D call. Germline V lookup: CDR1 SGHRS, CDR2 YFSETQ. The CDR3 has 13 residues. V lost 1 base to trimming and J lost 0 bases, with 4 bases between them. The CDR3 loop reads CASSLTHQETQYF. The part of the CDR3 DNA that was read is TGCGCCAGCAGCTTGACTCACCAAGAGACC.

This clone was picked up many times. The read falls 3 residues short of the CDR3 end, and the missing part is taken from the germline J gene. The V call is TRBV2, the J call TRBJ2-4, with D possibly TRBD2 on 5 matching bases. The CDR3 sequence is 13 residues long. Trimming shortened V by 1 base and J by 8 bases, and 9 bases separated the two germline ends. Germline V lookup: CDR1 SNHLY, CDR2 FYNNEI. CDR3 protein: CASSEGLGDIQYF. The sequenced part of the CDR3 DNA is TGTGCCAGCAGTGAAGGGCTCGGGGACATT.

This clone was seen at least ten times. The observed sequence ends 3 residues before the CDR3 terminus, with the missing tail filled in from the germline J gene. This chain connects TRBV20-1 to TRBJ2-1; 9 nucleotides agree with TRBD2. Germline V gene data show CDR1 as DFQATT and CDR2 as SNEGSKA (reference sequence). This CDR3 is 18 amino acids long. The trim removed 3 bases at V and 0 bases at J, leaving 12 bases unmatched. The sequenced CDR3 bases are TGCAGTGCTAGTGCCGACTCGGGTAGCGGGAGCTCCTACAATGAG. This gives the protein CSASADSGSGSSYNE. The entire CDR3 protein is CSASADSGSGSSYNEQFF.

This clone was recorded at least ten times. Read sequence stops 3 residues before the CDR3 end, and the germline J gene provides the missing end. The gene calls are TRBV30 and TRBJ1-1; the match to TRBD1 covers 8 bases. Losses at the gene ends were 4 bases for V and 5 bases for J; bases not matched to a gene: 6. The CDR3 has 13 residues. Germline V CDR1 and CDR2: GTSNPN, SVGIG (reference sequence). Partial CDR3 DNA: TGTGCCTGGAAAGCTAACAGGGGGACTGAA. Translation gives CAWKANRGTE. The whole CDR3 protein reads CAWKANRGTEAFF.

Concerning this clone itself: The missing CDR3 end, 3 residues past where the read stops, is filled in from the germline J gene. V is TRBV5-1 and J is TRBJ2-7; D is perhaps TRBD1 (5 bases). V was shortened by 1 base and J by 1 base, with 12 bases between the two germline ends. This CDR3 is 15 amino acids long. CDR1 SGHRS and CDR2 YFSETQ come from the germline V gene. The CDR3 DNA, read in part, is TGCGCCAGCAGCTTGCCTAGACAGCCATCCTACGAG. As protein: CASSLPRQPSYE. The full CDR3 protein is CASSLPRQPSYEQYF.

This clone was recorded at least ten times. With the read ending 3 residues before the CDR3 end, the germline J gene is used to fill in that end. The rearrangement links TRBV19 to TRBJ2-2; a weak D match, TRBD2 (7 bases). The CDR3 sequence is 15 residues long. Trimming removed 6 bases at V and 2 bases at J, with 13 bases between. Per the germline V gene, CDR1 is LNHDA and CDR2 is SQIVND (reference sequence). The CDR3 region is CASRGGTSNTGELFF. The CDR3 bases that were read are TGTGCCAGTAGGGGGGGGACAAGTAACACCGGGGAG. Supplemented by reference TRBV19 and TRBJ2-2, the full variable domain reads DGGITQSPKYLFRKEGQNVTLSCEQNLNHDAMYWYRQDPGQGLRLIYYSQIVNDFQKGDIAEGYSVSREKKESFPLTVTSAQKNPTAFYLCASRGGTSNTGELFFGEGSRLTVL.

This clone was seen at least ten times. The read stops 3 residues short of the end of the CDR3; the missing end is completed from the germline J gene. This chain links TRBV19 with TRBJ2-2; TRBD1 matches 9 bases. The CDR3 length is 16 residues. Germline V CDR1 and CDR2: LNHDA, SQIVND (reference sequence). V gave up 5 bases and J gave up 3 bases; unmatched junction bases: 7. This CDR3 is CASSSGTGLYTGELFF. The CDR3 DNA, read in part, is TGTGCCAGTAGTTCCGGGACAGGGCTCTACACCGGGGAG.

Of note for this clone: The read comes to an end 3 residues before the CDR3 does, leaving the germline J gene to fill in the end. The rearrangement links TRBV11-3 to TRBJ2-2; D unresolved. The CDR3 covers 15 residues. Trimming took 3 bases from V and 4 from J, leaving 12 bases between them. Germline loops: CDR1 SGHNT, CDR2 YENEEA. This chain's CDR3 is CASSFGRTGTGELFF. The sequenced CDR3 bases are TGTGCCAGCAGCTTCGGTCGCACGGGCACCGGGGAG. The full variable domain, its missing parts supplied by reference TRBV11-3 and TRBJ2-2, is EAGVVQSPRYKIIEKKQPVAFWCNPISGHNTLYWYLQNLGQGPELLIRYENEEAVDDSQLPKDRFSAERLKGVDSTLKIQPAELGDSAVYLCASSFGRTGTGELFFGEGSRLTVL.

With respect to this clone: This likely reflects a read error, since a far larger clone is one base away. The DNA ends 3 residues before the CDR3 does, and the rest of the CDR3 is filled in from the germline J gene. Other nucleotide sequences in the sample specify the same CDR3. The chain employs TRBV19 and TRBJ2-3, with 7 bases matching TRBD2. The V gene's germline CDR1 is LNHDA and CDR2 SQIVND (reference sequence). The CDR3 has 16 residues. J lost 4 bases, V lost 7 bases, and 14 bases had no gene match. The CDR3 bases that were read are TGTGCCAGTACCAGAGGTTGGCGGGAGTTGGCAGATACG. This encodes CASTRGWRELADT. The whole CDR3 protein is CASTRGWRELADTQYF. Based on the CDR3 plus reference TRBV19 and TRBJ2-3, the full variable domain is DGGITQSPKYLFRKEGQNVTLSCEQNLNHDAMYWYRQDPGQGLRLIYYSQIVNDFQKGDIAEGYSVSREKKESFPLTVTSAQKNPTAFYLCASTRGWRELADTQYFGPGTRLTVL.

There are many counts of this clone. The read falls 3 residues short of the CDR3 end, and the missing part is taken from the germline J gene. The rearrangement joins TRBV30 to TRBJ1-2; TRBD1 agrees at 7 bases. Germline loops: CDR1 GTSNPN, CDR2 SVGIG (reference sequence). There are 12 residues in the CDR3. The CDR3 DNA, read in part, is TGTGCCTGGAGTAGGGGGCCCCACGGC. Residues: CAWSRGPHG. The full CDR3 protein is CAWSRGPHGYTF. The variable domain in full, completed from reference TRBV30 and TRBJ1-2, reads SQTIHQWPATLVQPVGSPLSLECTVEGTSNPNLYWYRQAAGRGLQLLFYSVGIGQISSEVPQNLSASRPQDRQFILSSKKLLLSDSGFYLCAWSRGPHGYTFGSGTRLTVV.

This clone occurred many times. The read gets to within 3 residues of the CDR3 end, and the germline J gene fills in the rest. The chain recombines TRBV18 with TRBJ2-7; 9 bases are a match to TRBD1. Germline assignment: CDR1 KGHSH and CDR2 LQKENI. Unmatched junction bases numbered 5, after V lost 1 base and J lost 1 base. CDR3 length equals 16 residues. The sequenced CDR3 bases are TGTGCCAGCTCACCACAACGGGACAGGGTGTCCTACGAG. Translation gives CASSPQRDRVSYE. The whole CDR3 region reads CASSPQRDRVSYEQYF.

This clone came up many times. The read terminates 3 residues before the CDR3 end, so the remaining end is supplied by the germline J gene. This rearrangement joins TRBV7-8 to TRBJ2-3, with 12 bases identical to TRBD2. V lost 5 bases to trimming and J lost 3 bases; unmatched junction nucleotides: 9. CDR3 length equals 17 residues. The germline V gene has CDR1 SGHVS and CDR2 FQNEAQ. CDR3 bases read: TGTGCCAGCAGCATTCGACTAGCGGGAGATTTAACAGATACG. It encodes CASSIRLAGDLTDT. The full CDR3 sequence reads CASSIRLAGDLTDTQYF. The variable domain in full, with the rest retrieved from reference TRBV7-8 and TRBJ2-3, is GAGVSQSPRYKVAKRGQDVALRCDPISGHVSLFWYQQALGQGPEFLTYFQNEAQLDKSGLPSDRFFAERPEGSVSTLKIQRTQQEDSAVYLCASSIRLAGDLTDTQYFGPGTRLTVL.

This clone is categorized as medium-sized. One end of the junction fails to match germline, which may point to a read error. The CDR3 end lies 3 residues beyond the end of the read and is filled in from the germline J gene. The rearrangement uses TRBV6-1 and TRBJ2-2; D unclear. The germline V gene has CDR1 MNHNS and CDR2 SASEGT. The CDR3 covers 15 residues. The sequenced CDR3 bases are TGTGCCAGCAGTGTAAGCGACCCTAACATCGGGGAG. As protein: CASSVSDPNIGE. The complete CDR3 sequence is CASSVSDPNIGELFF.

This clone was seen many times. CDR3 bases read: TGCGCCAGCAGCTTGGTCCTAGCGGGAGGGTCCGGGGAG. This sequence encodes CASSLVLAGGSGE. The whole CDR3 reads CASSLVLAGGSGELFF. The chain links TRBV5-1 to TRBJ2-2, with TRBD2 matching 12 bases. The read terminates 3 residues before the CDR3 end, so the remaining end is supplied by the germline J gene. This CDR3 has 16 residues. Germline V gives CDR1 SGHRS, CDR2 YFSETQ. After removal of 0 bases from V and 6 bases from J, the junction contained 3 bases not matched to a gene. The whole variable domain, remainder taken from reference TRBV5-1 and TRBJ2-2, is KAGVTQTPRYLIKTRGQQVTLSCSPISGHRSVSWYQQTPGQGLQFLFEYFSETQRNKGNFPGRFSGRQFSNSRSEMNVSTLELGDSALYLCASSLVLAGGSGELFFGEGSRLTVL.

This clone was seen many times. The read is 3 residues too short to cover the CDR3 end, so that end is filled in from the germline J gene. This sequence joins TRBV30 and TRBJ1-1, with TRBD1 matching over 11 bases. Unmatched junction bases numbered 2, after V lost 5 bases and J lost 0 bases. Germline loops: CDR1 GTSNPN, CDR2 SVGIG (reference sequence). The CDR3 consists of 14 residues. CDR3 loop: CAWGTGGMNTEAFF. The DNA read from the CDR3 is TGTGCCTGGGGGACAGGGGGAATGAACACTGAA.

The table lists this clone with many counts. Read data end 3 residues before the CDR3 end; the end is taken from the germline J gene. V and J are TRBV4-2 and TRBJ2-2, with 14 bases lining up with TRBD2. J gave up 5 bases and V 4 bases, and 9 bases lay outside the gene matches. Germline CDR1 and CDR2: LGHNA and YNFKEQ. This CDR3 spans 18 amino acids. Partial CDR3 DNA: TGTGCCAGCAGCCCTGAGCCGGGACTAGCGGGAGTTACCGGGGAG. It translates to CASSPEPGLAGVTGE. The full CDR3 is CASSPEPGLAGVTGELFF.